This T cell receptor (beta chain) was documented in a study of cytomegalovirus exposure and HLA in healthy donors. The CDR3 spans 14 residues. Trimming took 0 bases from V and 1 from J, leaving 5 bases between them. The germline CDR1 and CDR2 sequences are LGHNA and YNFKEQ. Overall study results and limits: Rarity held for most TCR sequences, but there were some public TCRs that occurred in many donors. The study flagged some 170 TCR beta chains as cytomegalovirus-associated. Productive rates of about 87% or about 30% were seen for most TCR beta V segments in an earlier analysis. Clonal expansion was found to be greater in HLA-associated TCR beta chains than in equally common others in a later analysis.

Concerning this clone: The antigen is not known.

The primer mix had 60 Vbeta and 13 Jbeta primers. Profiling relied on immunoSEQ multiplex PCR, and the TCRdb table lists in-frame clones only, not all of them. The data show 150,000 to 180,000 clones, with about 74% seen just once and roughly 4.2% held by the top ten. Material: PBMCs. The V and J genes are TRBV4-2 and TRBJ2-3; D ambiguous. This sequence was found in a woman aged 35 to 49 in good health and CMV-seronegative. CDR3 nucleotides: TGTGCCAGCAGCCAAGACACACGCACAGATACGCAGTATTTT. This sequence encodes CASSQDTRTDTQYF.